Shown below are 5 T cell receptor beta chains from a single sample sequenced in a study of memory CD4+ T cells and cytomegalovirus serostatus. Here immunoSEQ multiplex PCR was the method, and the copy in TCRdb shows in-frame clones only, minus some. Among 55,000 to 80,000 clones listed, approximately 80% were seen once. Single viable CD3+CD4+CD8-CD45RO+ cells were sorted as the memory CD4+ T cells. Sequenced sample: memory CD4+ T cells from blood. The receptors stem from an adult in good health and CMV-seropositive.

This sequence joins TRBV7-2 and TRBJ2-7; TRBD1 matches at 8 bases. The V gene end was trimmed by 5 bases and the J gene end by 1 base; junction bases not matched to a gene: 4. Per germline, CDR1 SGHTA and CDR2 FQGNSA. The CDR3 runs 14 residues. CDR3 loop: CASSRRDRSYEQYF. CDR3 bases: TGTGCCAGCAGCCGACGGGACAGGTCCTACGAGCAGTACTTC.

The V call is TRBV28, the J call TRBJ2-4, with 8 nucleotides matching TRBD1. Germline CDR1 is MDHEN and CDR2 is SYDVKM. V was clipped by 6 bases and J by 8 bases; unmatched bases: 9. CDR3 length: 14 amino acids. The chain's CDR3 is CASRKQGDGYIQYF. Here the CDR3 DNA reads TGTGCCAGCAGGAAACAGGGGGATGGATACATTCAGTACTTC.

The rearrangement joins TRBV10-3 to TRBJ2-7; D unclear. Deletions cut 6 bases from V and 1 base from J, with 7 bases between. Germline CDR1 ENHRY, CDR2 SYGVKD. The length of the CDR3 is 12 residues. CDR3 loop: CAISHQSYEQYF. CDR3 DNA sequence: TGTGCCATCAGCCACCAGTCCTACGAGCAGTACTTC.

This clone was seen only a few times. The V and J genes are TRBV5-1 and TRBJ1-1; tentatively, D is TRBD1 (6 bases). Germline-derived CDR1 and CDR2 are SGHRS and YFSETQ. The CDR3 has 13 residues. V was clipped by 2 bases and J by 4 bases, with 9 bases between them. CDR3 residues: CASSFTGSTEAFF. CDR3 sequence (DNA): TGCGCCAGCAGCTTTACAGGGAGCACTGAAGCTTTCTTT.

A single count supports this clone. The rearrangement joins TRBV28 to TRBJ2-7, with D possibly called TRBD1 or TRBD2 (6 bases each). Trimming pared 3 bases from V and 1 base from J, leaving 10 bases between. Germline lookup yields CDR1 MDHEN and CDR2 SYDVKM. The CDR3 runs 14 residues. CDR3 loop: CASSFGGGSYEQYF. The CDR3 DNA sequence: TGTGCCAGCAGTTTCGGGGGCGGTTCCTACGAGCAGTACTTC.